These 2 T cell receptor beta chains share one sample of origin, sequenced in a study of T cell clonotyping in hematopoietic cell transplantation. Profiled with immunoSEQ multiplex PCR; TCRdb holds only in-frame clones, not every one. This sample has some 30,000 clones, with approximately 80% found just once. Indicated time point: recipient sample about 28 days before transplant, after cytoreduction. Sample: peripheral blood mononuclear cells, taken before stem cell transplant. The receptors come from a woman aged 25 to 45 with chronic myeloid leukemia. Some clones in this sample may be carry-over from other donors' samples.

The chain combines TRBV5-1 with TRBJ2-5, with 11 bases that match TRBD2. The CDR3 covers 14 residues. V lost 7 bases to trimming and J lost 3 bases; unmatched junction nucleotides: 5. Germline CDR1 is SGHRS and CDR2 is YFSETQ. The CDR3 here is CASGPGLAEETQYF. The CDR3 DNA sequence: TGCGCCAGCGGACCGGGACTAGCGGAAGAGACCCAGTACTTC.

This clone was detected only a few times. J is TRBJ1-1 and V is TRBV19; 7 bases line up with TRBD1. This CDR3 has 13 residues. The junction had 5 bases not matched to a gene; V was cut back by 5 bases and J by 5 bases. Germline V gives CDR1 LNHDA, CDR2 SQIVND (reference sequence). CDR3 residues: CASSGGRGTEAFF. CDR3 in DNA: TGTGCCAGTAGTGGTGGCAGGGGGACTGAAGCTTTCTTT.